This TCR beta chain was captured in a study of human T cells and chemical hapten exposure (dated by TCRdb to the early 2020s). For context, the study as a whole: For sensitization, 2% DPC in acetone was applied to a roughly 2 cm by roughly 2 cm area of upper inner arm skin. Patients additionally received weekly therapeutic DPC doses to the scalp throughout the roughly 25-week study period. Patch tests used Finn chambers with 0.01% DPC on the upper back, scored after 6 days by International Contact Dermatitis Research Group standards. The patient cohort, mostly female, included alopecia areata with under or over 50% scalp involvement, alopecia totalis and alopecia universalis. The libraries were sequenced as a pool, and the TCR yield per sample differed mostly because of small variations in library volumes within the pool. In alopecia patients, the study followed how the peripheral blood TCR repertoire changed in vivo over primary and secondary sensitization to diphenylcyclopropenone (DPC), a hapten. Blood samples were taken from patients before sensitization (week 0) and then at 2, 6 and about 24 weeks after DPC sensitization. For TCR sequencing, blood came from over 25 alopecia patients at anywhere from one to four time points (pre-sensitization, 2, 6 and 24 weeks).

The library relied on RACE. Sequenced on a NextSeq 500. Library preparation attached unique molecular identifiers to individual cDNA molecules for quantitative, reproducible TCR counting. Each blood RNA sample was used to sequence both TCR alpha and TCR beta chains. Under the source paper's analysis protocol: A median of roughly 99,000 TCRs per sample was observed, with a range of about 20,000 to 690,600. The Decombinator software suite was used to annotate the V, J and CDR3 of the TCR reads. For PS versus PT1 abundance plots, all samples were subsampled to the same number of TCRs (28,000). TCRs were defined as expanded if absent before sensitization and observed at least eight times at the 2-week time point. TCRdb redid the processing of the public reads, applying fastp at Q25 and MiXCR, and retained in-frame beta chains. Rows merge per CDR3 protein into single entries with the most common DNA and genes. The authors' filters were not applied to this entry. In this sample the table shows fewer than 500,000 distinct CDR3 sequences, 4% to 5.5% of which occur a single time. The ten most abundant clones make up under 3% of the sample.

The trim is 4 bases for V and 6 bases for J, with a gap of 24 bases between the germline ends. The CDR3 holds 18 amino acids from the cysteine to the phenylalanine. Of all the DNA, just the CDR3 is kept, 54 bases in frame from base 1. CDR1 is given as LGHDT and CDR2 as YNNKEL, both from the germline V gene (reference sequence). Overall results and qualifications from the work: Compared with pre-sensitization or healthy control sets, expanded TCRs formed significantly more large CDR3 similarity clusters, which is consistent with antigen-driven responses. After repeated subsampling, the strength of the expansion versus patch-test correlation and the threshold at which it became significant changed. DPC sensitization did not change the number of TCRs with a frequency above 1 in 1000, and there was no evidence of changes in global repertoire structure. Patch test score correlated positively with the number of PT1 expanded TCRs, reaching significance at thresholds 8, 16 and 32 but not at 4. All patients had alopecia, a presumed autoimmune disease, so their immune response might differ from that of healthy individuals.

The time point label corresponds to: patch test 1, 2 weeks after DPC sensitization. The label giving this sample's treatment or condition can be read as: therapeutic diphenylcyclopropenone sensitization with weekly scalp DPC. Blood at each patch-test visit was drawn before the patch test was applied. Patients were considered eligible if aged 18 to 70, diagnosed with alopecia and deemed suitable for DPC therapy, and patients were excluded if pregnant. Total RNA was extracted from unfractionated whole blood that had been collected in Tempus Blood RNA tubes. This clonotype was counted ten times or more. Its recognized antigen is unknown. No qualities accompany the bases; no much larger clone lies one base away.

The chain joins TRBV3-1 to TRBJ1-4, with TRBD1 perhaps the D gene, on 5 matching bases. Material: whole blood, obtained in connection with sensitization to the hapten diphenylcyclopropenone (DPC). The TCR sequence derives from a woman aged 50 to 65 with alopecia areata. Some clones in this sample may be carry-over from other donors' samples. The DNA sequence is TGTGCCAGCAGCCCCGGCCGCGGGGGTTCGAAGCTGGATGAAAAACTGTTTTTT. It codes for CASSPGRGGSKLDEKLFF.